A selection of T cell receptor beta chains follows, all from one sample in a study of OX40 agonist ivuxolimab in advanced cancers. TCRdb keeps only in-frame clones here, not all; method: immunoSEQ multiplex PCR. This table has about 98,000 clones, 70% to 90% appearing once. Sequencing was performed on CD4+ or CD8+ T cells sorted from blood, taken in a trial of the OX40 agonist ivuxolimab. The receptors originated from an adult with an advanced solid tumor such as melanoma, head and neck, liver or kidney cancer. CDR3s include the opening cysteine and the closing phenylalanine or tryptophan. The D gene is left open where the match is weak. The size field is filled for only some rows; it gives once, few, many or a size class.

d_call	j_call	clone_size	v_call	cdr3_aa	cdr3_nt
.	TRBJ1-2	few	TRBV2	CASSERTAKYGYTF	TGTGCCAGCAGTGAGAGGACAGCTAAGTATGGCTACACCTTC
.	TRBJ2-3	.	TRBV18	CASSLTSGGKTDTQYF	TGTGCCAGCTCTCTTACCAGTGGGGGAAAGACAGATACGCAGTATTTT
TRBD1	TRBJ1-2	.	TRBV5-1	CASSLEIAFTGGHGYTF	TGCGCCAGCAGCTTGGAGATTGCCTTTACAGGGGGTCATGGCTACACCTTC
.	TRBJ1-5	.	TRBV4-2	CASSQEGDTENQPQHF	TGTGCCAGCAGCCAAGAGGGGGACACTGAAAATCAGCCCCAGCATTTT
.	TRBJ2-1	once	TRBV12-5	CASGLQLMDEQFF	TGTGCTAGTGGTTTACAACTGATGGATGAGCAGTTCTTC
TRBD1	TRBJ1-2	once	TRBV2	CASSDADRGIYGYTF	TGTGCCAGCAGTGACGCGGACAGGGGTATCTATGGCTACACCTTC
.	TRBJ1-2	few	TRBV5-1	CASSPGRQSYGYTF	TGCGCCAGCAGCCCGGGGAGACAGAGCTATGGCTACACCTTC
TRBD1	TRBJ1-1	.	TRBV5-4	CASSPERGRGLTEAFF	TGTGCCAGCAGCCCGGAGAGGGGGAGGGGGCTTACTGAAGCTTTCTTT
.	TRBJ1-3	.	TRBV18	CASSPGNSGNTIYF	TGTGCCAGCTCACCCGGGAACTCTGGAAACACCATATATTTT
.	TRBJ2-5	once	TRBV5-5	CASKPGGAQETQYF	TGTGCCAGCAAACCTGGGGGGGCCCAGGAGACCCAGTACTTC
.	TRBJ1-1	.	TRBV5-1	CASSLQPANTEAFF	TGCGCCAGCAGCTTACAGCCTGCGAACACTGAAGCTTTCTTT
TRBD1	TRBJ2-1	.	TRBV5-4	CASSLGGQASYNEQFF	TGTGCCAGCAGCTTGGGGGGACAGGCCTCCTACAATGAGCAGTTCTTC
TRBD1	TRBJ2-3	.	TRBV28	CASSFAGDSADTQYF	TGTGCCAGCAGTTTCGCCGGGGACAGTGCGGATACGCAGTATTTT
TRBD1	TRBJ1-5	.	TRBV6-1	CASRPTGGGNQPQHF	TGTGCCAGCAGACCAACAGGGGGCGGCAATCAGCCCCAGCATTTT
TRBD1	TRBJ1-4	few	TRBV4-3	CASSQGQGTEKLFF	TGCGCCAGCAGCCAGGGACAGGGGACTGAAAAACTGTTTTTT
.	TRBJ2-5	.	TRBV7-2	CASAPLVGGETQYF	TGTGCCAGCGCCCCTTTGGTCGGGGGAGAGACCCAGTACTTC
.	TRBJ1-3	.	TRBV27	CASSLSRGNTIYF	TGTGCCAGCAGTTTATCGAGGGGAAACACCATATATTTT
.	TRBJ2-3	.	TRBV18	CASSPGGEDTQYF	TGTGCCAGCTCACCAGGGGGCGAGGATACGCAGTATTTT
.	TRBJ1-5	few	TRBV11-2	CASSFKGNQPQHF	TGTGCCAGCAGCTTCAAGGGCAATCAGCCCCAGCATTTT
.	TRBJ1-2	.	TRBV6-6	CASSENTLNGYTF	TGTGCCAGCAGTGAGAACACTCTTAATGGCTACACCTTC
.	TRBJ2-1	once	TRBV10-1	CASSESIRGGYNEQFF	TGCGCCAGCAGTGAGTCGATACGTGGGGGGTACAATGAGCAGTTCTTC
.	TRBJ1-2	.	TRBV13	CASSSARSSGGYTF	TGTGCCAGCAGCTCTGCCAGGTCGAGCGGTGGCTACACCTTC
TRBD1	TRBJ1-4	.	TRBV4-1	CASSQKTGGLGRSEKLFF	TGCGCCAGCAGCCAAAAGACAGGGGGCCTCGGCCGGAGTGAAAAACTGTTTTTT
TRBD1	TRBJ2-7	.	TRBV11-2	CASSSVRDRNFYEQYF	TGTGCCAGCAGCTCCGTCCGGGACAGAAATTTCTACGAGCAGTACTTC
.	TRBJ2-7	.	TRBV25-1	CASSEGSGGASHEQYF	TGTGCCAGCAGTGAGGGTAGTGGGGGGGCCTCCCACGAGCAGTACTTC
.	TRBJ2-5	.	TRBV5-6	CASSGGPGKEETQYF	TGTGCCAGCAGCGGGGGACCGGGGAAGGAAGAGACCCAGTACTTC
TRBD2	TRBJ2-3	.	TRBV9	CASSVLGLETDTQYF	TGTGCCAGCAGCGTCTTGGGACTAGAGACAGATACGCAGTATTTT
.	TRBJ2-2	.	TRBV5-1	CASSAMGAHNTGELFF	TGCGCCAGCAGCGCAATGGGGGCCCATAACACCGGGGAGCTGTTTTTT
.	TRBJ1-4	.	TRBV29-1	CSVGGHFDEKLFF	TGCAGCGTTGGAGGACATTTCGATGAAAAACTGTTTTTT
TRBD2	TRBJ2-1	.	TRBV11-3	CASSRSGGAYNEQFF	TGTGCCAGCAGTCGTAGCGGGGGGGCCTACAATGAGCAGTTCTTC
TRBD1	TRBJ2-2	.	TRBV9	CASQPGQGNTGELFF	TGTGCCAGCCAACCCGGACAGGGGAACACCGGGGAGCTGTTTTTT
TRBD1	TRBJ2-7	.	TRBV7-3	CASSFGQGASEQYF	TGTGCCAGCAGCTTCGGGCAGGGGGCGAGCGAGCAGTACTTC
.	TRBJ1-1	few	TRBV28	CAGGTGTEAFF	TGTGCCGGAGGGACGGGAACTGAAGCTTTCTTT
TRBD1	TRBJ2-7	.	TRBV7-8	CASSFRTGAYEQYF	TGTGCCAGCAGCTTCAGGACAGGGGCGTACGAGCAGTACTTC
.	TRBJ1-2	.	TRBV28	CASSLGRSNYGYTF	TGTGCCAGCAGTTTAGGCAGATCCAACTATGGCTACACCTTC
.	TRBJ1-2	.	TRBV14	CASSQDPFYNYGYTF	TGTGCCAGCAGCCAAGACCCGTTTTATAACTATGGCTACACCTTC
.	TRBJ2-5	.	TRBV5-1	CASRRDLETQYF	TGCGCCAGCAGGCGGGATTTAGAGACCCAGTACTTC
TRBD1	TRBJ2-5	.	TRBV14	CASSPGQGAGETQYF	TGTGCCAGCAGCCCAGGACAGGGGGCTGGGGAGACCCAGTACTTC
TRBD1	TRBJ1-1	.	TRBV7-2	CASCRQGNTEAFF	TGTGCCAGCTGTAGACAGGGGAACACTGAAGCTTTCTTT
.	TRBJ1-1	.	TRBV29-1	CSVGNHQRTEAFF	TGCAGCGTAGGAAATCATCAGAGGACTGAAGCTTTCTTT
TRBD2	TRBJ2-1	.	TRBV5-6	CASSSTTSGDEQFF	TGTGCCAGCAGCTCCACGACTAGCGGTGATGAGCAGTTCTTC
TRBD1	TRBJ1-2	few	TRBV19	CATSPVPRQGPPGYTF	TGTGCCACCTCACCCGTCCCCCGACAGGGACCGCCGGGCTACACCTTC
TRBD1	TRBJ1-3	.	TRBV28	CASSRGQGNTIYF	TGTGCCAGCAGCAGGGGGCAAGGAAACACCATATATTTT
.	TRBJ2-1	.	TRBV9	CASSVEAQGSYNEQFF	TGTGCCAGCAGCGTAGAGGCGCAGGGGTCCTACAATGAGCAGTTCTTC
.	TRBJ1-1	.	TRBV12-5	CASGLKLLNTEAFF	TGTGCTAGTGGTTTGAAACTCCTGAACACTGAAGCTTTCTTT
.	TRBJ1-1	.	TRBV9	CASSAGPRDNSQAFF	TGTGCCAGCAGCGCAGGACCCCGGGACAACTCTCAAGCTTTCTTT
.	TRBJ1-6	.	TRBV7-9	CASELQNSPLHF	TGTGCCAGCGAATTACAAAATTCACCCCTCCACTTT
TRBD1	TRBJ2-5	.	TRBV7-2	CASRRGQGETQYF	TGTGCCAGCAGACGCGGACAGGGGGAGACCCAGTACTTC
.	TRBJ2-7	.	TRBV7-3	CASSLTGPPSEQYF	TGTGCCAGCAGCTTAACGGGGCCCCCCAGCGAGCAGTACTTC
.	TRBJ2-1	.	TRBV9	CAGAAGPDNEQFF	TGTGCCGGCGCTGCCGGGCCGGACAATGAGCAGTTCTTC
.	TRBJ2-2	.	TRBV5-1	CASSLATNTGELFF	TGCGCCAGCAGCTTGGCGACTAACACCGGGGAGCTGTTTTTT
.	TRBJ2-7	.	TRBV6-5	CASRQQRDSFYEQYF	TGTGCCAGCAGGCAACAACGGGACTCCTTCTACGAGCAGTACTTC
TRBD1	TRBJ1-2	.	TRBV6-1	CASSEPGTVNYGYTF	TGTGCCAGCAGTGAACCCGGGACAGTTAACTATGGCTACACCTTC
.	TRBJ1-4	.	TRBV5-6	CASSFGWSGRRANEKLFF	TGTGCCAGCAGCTTCGGTTGGTCTGGGCGTAGGGCTAATGAAAAACTGTTTTTT
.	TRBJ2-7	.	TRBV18	CASSPGGRTSYEQYF	TGTGCCAGCTCACCCGGGGGTAGGACTTCCTACGAGCAGTACTTC